The source of this T cell receptor beta chain is a study of regulatory T cells in long-lasting Graves disease. Findings of the study overall: Persistent disease exhibited a predilection for TRBV28, TRBJ1-2 and TRBJ2-5.

Libraries of TCR beta came from iRepertoire HTBI primers plus Arm-PCR of CDR3 regions. TCRdb called the multiplex PCR reads again in MiXCR, with one record for every CDR3 protein. The sample lists fewer than 450,000 distinct CDR3 sequences, around 16% occurring once. This clonotype was detected many times. What it binds is unknown. Time point indicated: newly diagnosed GD, antithyroid drugs for less than 3 months. Following extraction of RNA from PBMCs, that RNA was used to make the TCR library. The CDR3 is 10 residues long. Germline assignment: CDR1 GTSNPN and CDR2 SVGIG (reference sequence). The V and J ends lost 1 base and 7 bases respectively, with 2 bases between them. The sample also formed part of further work on T cells in Graves' hyperthyroidism and ophthalmopathy.

The clonotype originates from a woman aged 40-49 years with Graves disease. The chain combines TRBV30 with TRBJ2-1, with D hard to call. The input for sequencing was peripheral blood mononuclear cells (PBMCs), taken at new diagnosis, from a patient treated with antithyroid drugs. CDR3 bases: TGTGCCTGGAGTGGGAATGAGCAGTTCTTC. This codes for CAWSGNEQFF. Full variable domain (missing parts from reference TRBV30 and TRBJ2-1): SQTIHQWPATLVQPVGSPLSLECTVEGTSNPNLYWYRQAAGRGLQLLFYSVGIGQISSEVPQNLSASRPQDRQFILSSKKLLLSDSGFYLCAWSGNEQFFGPGTRLTVL.